This T cell receptor (beta chain) appears in the sequencing data of a study of T-cell memory formation after mild COVID-19. Study background: TCR clusters mostly belonged to single donors. Broader study findings: Clones which contracted sat mainly in CM and EM if CD4+, and in EMRA if CD8+. Clones that shrank (day 15 to 85) were balanced CD4/CD8, whereas later expanders leaned CD4+. Within pre-infection memory, some responding clones were found, suggesting cross-reactive memory joined.

The sample holds a few counts of this clonotype. What it recognizes is unknown. This CDR3 spans 15 amino acids. V was trimmed by 3 bases and J by 2 bases, leaving 12 bases between them. TCRdb reanalysed the 5' RACE reads using MiXCR and keeps one entry per CDR3 protein. Among under 450,000 distinct CDR3 sequences listed, about an eighth were seen once. Sample: PBMCs or a T cell subset sorted from them (not recorded which). This clonotype was obtained from a man aged 18 to 29 who had mild COVID-19 (a few samples of this study predate the infection). Cell type and time point are not known. The chain employs TRBV12-3 or TRBV12-4 and TRBJ2-3; maybe TRBD2 (6 bases). Here the CDR3 reads CASSFTGRLTDTQYF. DNA of the CDR3: TGTGCCAGCAGTTTCACGGGGAGGCTCACAGATACGCAGTATTTT.